This T cell receptor (beta chain) comes out of a study of cytomegalovirus exposure and HLA in healthy donors (dated by TCRdb to 2015 to 2018). Context from the whole study: In an earlier analysis of 587 of the donors, roughly 300 Gb of sequence data and 90 million to 120 million unique TCR beta sequences from 150 million to 200 million T cells were reported. Approximately 310 gigabases of sequencing data and 78 million or so unique TCR sequences were included in an early release covering 500 to 750 HLA-typed donors. Among the approximately 430 genotyped donors, roughly 80% belonged to the genetic ancestry cluster associated with self-reported Caucasian donors. The study aimed to test whether cataloging public T cell receptors could reveal signatures of past pathogen exposure. Using immunosequencing, the study profiled T cell repertoires from 666 subjects and related those repertoires to cytomegalovirus serostatus. Along with the roughly 670-subject first cohort, a separate validation cohort of over a hundred different subjects was used. To predict cytomegalovirus infection status, the study combined high-throughput TCR immunosequencing, statistical association of individual TCRs with disease status, and machine learning. In a later analysis, previously published TCR beta repertoires from 666 donors were re-analyzed and high-resolution HLA genotyping was added so that TCR occurrence patterns could be studied. Rather than using new phenotypic data, the later analysis identified candidate immune exposures from TCR beta sequences and from how often those sequences occurred across donors. To decide whether each TCR beta V gene segment behaved as functional or pseudogenic, an earlier analysis of some 600 of the donors relied on high-throughput TCR beta sequencing. Donor age, sex, ethnicity and CMV serostatus were collected together with the repertoire data. A later genetic analysis used genome-wide SNP genotypes for about 65% of the roughly 700 donors, treating that subset as a discovery cohort. Every repertoire in the discovery cohort had been generated on one and the same sequencing platform. Class I and class II HLA loci were covered by the typing at four-digit resolution. Typing coverage differed by locus: A, B, C, DRB1 and DQB1 were typed in roughly 629-640 donors, DQA1 in about 500, DPA1 in over 600, and DPB1 in 472. Because of strong linkage in the cohort, roughly five DR-DQ haplotypes were treated as single units for association and clustering. Among 398 genotyped donors of the cohort, an average of approximately 230,000 unique TCR beta nucleotide sequences were sequenced per donor, around 18% of them non-productive.

The CDR3 goes from the cysteine to the phenylalanine over 14 residues. CDR3 DNA only is kept here, 42 bases in frame from base 1. V is pared back by 2 bases and J by 3 bases, with 10 bases lying between the germline termini. CDR1 SGHDN and CDR2 FVKESK were looked up in the germline V gene. This clone was picked up a small number of times. There is no known antigen for this receptor. Base qualities were left out, and no much larger clone turns up one base away. Broad study findings and their caveats: A later genetic analysis reported fewer N-insertions in productive TCRs among donors in an Asian-associated ancestry cluster than the roughly 620-donor mean. Cytomegalovirus status was reported to be diagnosed by the classifier with high specificity and sensitivity in both the original and validation cohorts. Across donors, most TCR sequences were observed very rarely, whereas some public TCRs were present in many individuals. A cluster of highly shared sequence variants was judged likely to represent a technical artifact of the sequencing pipeline. Assigning TCR associations to individual alleles was difficult when HLA alleles, especially DR and DQ, strongly co-occurred. In an earlier analysis of some 550 of the donors, most TCR beta V segments were observed in productive rearrangements about 87% or about 30% of the time, broadly matching IMGT annotations. A later genetic analysis associated a missense DCLRE1C variant with V-gene and J-gene trimming of TCR beta chains, and an independent cohort replicated the association. According to the authors, the approach could potentially be generalized to other disease states and immunological phenotypes. Several of the top co-occurrence clusters appeared to be linked to parvovirus B19, influenza, CMV and Epstein-Barr virus, according to a later analysis. Specific HLA alleles were associated with over 15,000 TCR beta sequences at a false discovery rate of 0.05 in a later analysis. In vitro tests confirmed that a few of the cytomegalovirus-associated TCR beta chains recognize cytomegalovirus antigens. In a later analysis, HLA-associated TCR beta chains showed more clonal expansion and lower generation probabilities than non-associated chains that were equally common. In this cohort, only TCR beta chains were sequenced, and detectable features were limited by the absence of alpha or paired-chain data. Because the 87-base-pair reads could not distinguish some IMGT-functional V segments, including TRBV6-2 and TRBV6-3, those segments were excluded. The study gave a list of some 150 TCR beta chains associated with cytomegalovirus. Immune exposure information for the cohort was limited to CMV serostatus. A further reported finding was that TCR beta sequences accurately predicted the HLA-A and HLA-B alleles for most subjects in the first cohort. Presence/absence analyses assumed roughly uniform sequencing depth across donors, an assumption that may not hold. Because HLA typing was unavailable for some donors at each locus, only the typed subset was used in association tests. In a later analysis, the rate of TCR association differed among HLA loci, with DRB1 alleles having the most associated TCRs and HLA-C alleles having the fewest. The earlier analysis of 587 of the donors excluded roughly 17 rarely observed V segments, including chromosome 9 orphons, because counts were too low. In a later analysis, most CMV-associated TCR beta chains were found to appear HLA-restricted, with HLA associations seemingly driven largely by CMV exposure. Correlated functional status among segregating V segments might be attributable to linkage disequilibrium, but an unknown experimental factor could not be ruled out.

Library method: the immunoSEQ multiplex PCR assay. The multiplex PCR relied on a mix of 60 forward primers for TCR Vbeta segments and 13 reverse primers for TCR Jbeta segments. The CDR3 region of rearranged TCR beta genes was amplified from genomic DNA by a multiplex PCR assay. Amplified TCR beta libraries were sequenced as 87-base-pair reads on the Illumina HiSeq System. Per the authors' processing: A later analysis counted about 82 million unique TCR beta chains across the 670 or so repertoires, and around 9.9 million of these chains were shared by at least two donors. Raw reads were error-corrected and collapsed into unique sequences with a nearest-neighbor algorithm that merged closely related sequences to remove PCR and sequencing errors. V, D and J gene segments were assigned by aligning CDR3 sequences to IMGT reference sequences. For a sequence to be retained, at least a six-nucleotide match to both a V gene segment and a J gene segment was required. A rearrangement was called productive if the CDR3 had no stop codons and remained in frame with V and J, and every other rearrangement was called non-productive. CDR3 was defined by IMGT convention, running from the second conserved V-encoded cysteine to the conserved J-encoded phenylalanine. Sequences without an unambiguous match to a single V gene segment were excluded from the earlier analysis of approximately 600 of the donors. An earlier analysis of fewer than 750 of the donors called V segments functional above 56.7% productive rearrangements and segregating when the between-donor standard deviation exceeded 5%. A statistical classification framework was built for diagnosing cytomegalovirus status from the catalog of TCR beta chain sequences. V and J gene assignment, in a later analysis, came from comparing TCR nucleotide sequences with IMGT/GENE-DB human TR gene sequences. Using the TCRdist pipeline, a later analysis assigned CDR3 sequences along with most-parsimonious VDJ recombination scenarios. In a later analysis, every TCR beta chain was defined by the combination of its CDR3 amino acid sequence and its V-gene family, and reads without a unique V-gene family were dropped. A later analysis removed over 500 highly shared, low-generation-probability nucleotide sequences to deal with suspected cross-contamination and a sequencing artifact. For each public chain, a later analysis derived a clonal expansion index from normalized ranks of inferred template counts within each repertoire. In a later analysis, generation probabilities were computed using a VDJ recombination model fitted to out-of-frame rearrangements, and the results were checked against IGoR. In a later analysis, hypergeometric tests were used to score TCR-TCR, TCR-HLA and TCR-CMV co-occurrence, with a repertoire-size bias correction applied to TCR pairs. False discovery rates were estimated in a later analysis by permuting HLA or CMV assignments 20 times. A later analysis grouped co-occurring TCRs with DBSCAN, adding TCRdist sequence similarity when clustering within HLA-allele-positive subsets. Co-occurrence clustering excluded repertoires with fewer than 30,000 or more than 120,000 public chains, plus five with anomalous nucleotide sharing. This is the immuneACCESS table as TCRdb keeps it, with only in-frame sequences that have V and J called. A part of the clones is gone; compared with another copy, unresolved V genes explain less than half, and the rest is unexplained. V and J calls and clone size are as listed in that table; D and trimming were resolved from the DNA. This sample holds about 150,000 clones; 75% to 90% were observed only once. The ten largest clones represent more than 5.5% of the sample.

The cohort comprised around 690 healthy bone marrow donors. At the time of sampling, every cohort member was nominally healthy, though immune exposures that went unrecorded were likely present. The donor tested CMV seropositive, placing the donor among the approximately 290 seropositive members of the cohort. Every donor gave a peripheral blood sample, and the peripheral blood mononuclear cells from that sample were used for TCR beta sequencing. Genomic DNA was extracted from the blood cell samples with the Qiagen DNeasy Blood Extraction Kit. This receptor was taken from a man in his thirties or forties in good health and CMV-seropositive. This sequence uses TRBV14 and TRBJ1-1; perhaps TRBD1 is the D gene, with 5 bases matching. Sequenced input: PBMCs. The DNA sequence follows: TGTGCCAGCAGCCAATACGGGGGGTACACTGAAGCTTTCTTT. Protein translation: CASSQYGGYTEAFF.